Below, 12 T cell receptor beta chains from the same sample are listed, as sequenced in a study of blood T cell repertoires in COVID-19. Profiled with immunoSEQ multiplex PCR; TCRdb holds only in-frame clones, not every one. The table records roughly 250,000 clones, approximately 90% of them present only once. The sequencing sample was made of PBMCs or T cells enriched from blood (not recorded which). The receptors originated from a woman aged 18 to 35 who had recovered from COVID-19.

The CDR3, as DNA: TGCACCAGCAGCGTAGGGGCTTCCAATGAGCAGTTCTTC. Translating gives CTSSVGASNEQFF. V and J are TRBV1 and TRBJ2-1; TRBD1 was called by the table and not checked on the DNA. TRBV1 is labeled a pseudogene. The CDR3 totals 13 residues.

In DNA, the CDR3 is TGTGCCAGCAGTTATTCTTTGCAGGGGGACGAAAAACTGTTTTTT. Translation gives CASSYSLQGDEKLFF. V and J are TRBV6-5 and TRBJ1-4, with 7 bases identical to TRBD1. V gave up 3 bases and J gave up 8 bases; unmatched junction bases: 9. The germline gives CDR1 MNHEY, CDR2 SVGAGI. CDR3 length: 15 amino acids.

Here the CDR3 DNA reads TGTGCCACCAGCGGATCCGGAGCCAAAGGTATAAATGAGCAGTTCTTC. Translated, it gives CATSGSGAKGINEQFF. V gene TRBV24-1 combines with J gene TRBJ2-1; D uncertain. CDR1 is KGHDR and CDR2 is SFDVKD in the germline V gene. Trimming removed 7 bases at V and 7 bases at J, with 22 bases between. The CDR3 is made up of 16 amino acids.

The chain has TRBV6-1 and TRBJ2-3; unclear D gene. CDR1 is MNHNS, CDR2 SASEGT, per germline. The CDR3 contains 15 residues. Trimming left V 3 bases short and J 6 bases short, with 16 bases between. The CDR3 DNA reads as TGTGCCAGCAGTGACCGGCTAGGTTTGGGTGATACGCAGTATTTT. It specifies CASSDRLGLGDTQYF.

This CDR3 reads CASSLLGLAQKNIQYF. The CDR3 DNA reads TGTGCCAGCAGTTTATTAGGTCTAGCCCAAAAAAACATTCAGTACTTC. V gene TRBV27 combines with J gene TRBJ2-4, with D perhaps matching TRBD2 (5 bases). V was pared by 1 base and J by 4 bases, with 14 bases between. The germline gives CDR1 MNHEY, CDR2 SMNVEV (reference sequence). The CDR3 is 16 amino acids.

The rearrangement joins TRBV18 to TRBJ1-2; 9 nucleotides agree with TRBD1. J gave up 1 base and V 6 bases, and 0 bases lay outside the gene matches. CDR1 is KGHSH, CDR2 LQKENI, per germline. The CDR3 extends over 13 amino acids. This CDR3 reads CASSDRGNYGYTF. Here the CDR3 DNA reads TGTGCCAGCTCGGACAGGGGTAACTATGGCTACACCTTC.

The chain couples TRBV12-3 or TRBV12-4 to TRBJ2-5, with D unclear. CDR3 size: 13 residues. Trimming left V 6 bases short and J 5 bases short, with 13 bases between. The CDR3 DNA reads TGTGCCAGCAGACGTACACCCGGGGAGACCCAGTACTTC. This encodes CASRRTPGETQYF.

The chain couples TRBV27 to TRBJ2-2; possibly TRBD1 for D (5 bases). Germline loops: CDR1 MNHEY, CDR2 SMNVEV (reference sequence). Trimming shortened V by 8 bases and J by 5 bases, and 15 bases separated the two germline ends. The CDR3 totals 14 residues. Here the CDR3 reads CASGSGFLTGELFF. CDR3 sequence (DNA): TGTGCCAGCGGATCAGGGTTTTTAACCGGGGAGCTGTTTTTT.

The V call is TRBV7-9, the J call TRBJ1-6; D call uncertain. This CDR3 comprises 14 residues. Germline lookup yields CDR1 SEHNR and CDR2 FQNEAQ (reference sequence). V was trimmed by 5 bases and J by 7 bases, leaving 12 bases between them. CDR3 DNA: TGTGCCAGCAGCCTCAGCACTACGAATTCACCCCTCCACTTT. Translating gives CASSLSTTNSPLHF. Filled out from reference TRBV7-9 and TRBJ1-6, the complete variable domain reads DTGVSQNPRHKITKRGQNVTFRCDPISEHNRLYWYRQTLGQGPEFLTYFQNEAQLEKSRLLSDRFSAERPKGSFSTLEIQRTEQGDSAMYLCASSLSTTNSPLHFGNGTRLTVT.

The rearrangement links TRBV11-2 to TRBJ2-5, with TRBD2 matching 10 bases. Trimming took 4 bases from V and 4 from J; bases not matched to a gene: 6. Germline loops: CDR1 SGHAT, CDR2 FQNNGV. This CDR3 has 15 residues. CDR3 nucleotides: TGTGCCAGCAGCTCCGCCCGGACTAGCGGAGAGACCCAGTACTTC. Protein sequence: CASSSARTSGETQYF.

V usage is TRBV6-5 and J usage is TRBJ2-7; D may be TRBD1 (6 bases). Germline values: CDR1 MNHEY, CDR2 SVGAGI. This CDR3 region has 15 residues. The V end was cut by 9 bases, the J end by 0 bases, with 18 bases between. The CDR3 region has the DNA TGTGCCAGGTGTGGTTGGGACAAAAGCTCCTACGAGCAGTACTTC. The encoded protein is CARCGWDKSSYEQYF.

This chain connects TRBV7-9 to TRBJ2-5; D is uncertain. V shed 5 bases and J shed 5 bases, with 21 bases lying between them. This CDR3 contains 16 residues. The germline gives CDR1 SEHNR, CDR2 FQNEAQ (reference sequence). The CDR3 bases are TGTGCCAGCAGCCCGCTTGTCCAGCTTGAGGATGAGACCCAGTACTTC. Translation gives CASSPLVQLEDETQYF. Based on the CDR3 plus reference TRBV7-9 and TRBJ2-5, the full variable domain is DTGVSQNPRHKITKRGQNVTFRCDPISEHNRLYWYRQTLGQGPEFLTYFQNEAQLEKSRLLSDRFSAERPKGSFSTLEIQRTEQGDSAMYLCASSPLVQLEDETQYFGPGTRLLVL.